A single sample is the source of the 10 T cell receptor beta chains below, sequenced in a study of shared clonotypes between healthy human individuals. Assay used: immunoSEQ multiplex PCR; TCRdb lists only in-frame clones, some missing. The table shows 2,500,000 or so clones, with over 85% occurring only once. Sample: naive CD4+ T cells from PBMCs. Subset denoted: CD45RA+ positively selected. Receptors originate from a man younger than 35 in good health. Some clones in this sample may be carry-over from other donors' samples.

As regards this clone: The junction and the germline gene differ at one end; a read error may be behind it. The chain combines TRBV28 with TRBJ2-2; TRBD2 matches at 8 bases. Germline lookup yields CDR1 MDHEN and CDR2 SYDVKM. The CDR3 is 16 amino acids. The CDR3 region has the DNA TGTGCCAGCAGTTTCCTAGCGGGTTCCCCGTTCGGGGGGCTGTTTTTT. Translating gives CASSFLAGSPFGGLFF.

The chain recombines TRBV29-1 with TRBJ1-1, with D perhaps matching TRBD1 (5 bases). CDR1 and CDR2 (germline): SQVTM, ANQGSEA. V lost 7 bases to trimming and J lost 0 bases, with 12 bases between them. CDR3 size: 13 residues. The CDR3 loop reads CSAAGALNTEAFF. The CDR3 DNA sequence: TGCAGCGCAGCCGGGGCTTTGAACACTGAAGCTTTCTTT.

The V gene is TRBV29-1, the J gene TRBJ1-1; D perhaps matches TRBD1 (5 bases). V was trimmed by 5 bases and J by 7 bases, leaving 17 bases between them. Germline V gives CDR1 SQVTM, CDR2 ANQGSEA. CDR3 length: 13 residues. For the CDR3, the DNA is TGCAGCGTTCGAAGAGGGACGGATGTTGAAGCTTTCTTT. Its translation: CSVRRGTDVEAFF. Supplemented by reference TRBV29-1 and TRBJ1-1, the full variable domain reads SAVISQKPSRDICQRGTSLTIQCQVDSQVTMMFWYRQQPGQSLTLIATANQGSEATYESGFVIDKFPISRPNLTFSTLTVSNMSPEDSSIYLCSVRRGTDVEAFFGQGTRLTVV.

The V call is TRBV5-1, the J call TRBJ2-5; D is unresolved. Germline assignment: CDR1 SGHRS and CDR2 YFSETQ. The CDR3 has 15 amino acids. Trimming took off 0 bases at V and 0 bases at J, with 9 bases between the two ends. The chain's CDR3 is CASSLVNTNQETQYF. The CDR3 nucleotides are TGCGCCAGCAGCTTGGTTAACACCAACCAAGAGACCCAGTACTTC.

V usage is TRBV19 and J usage is TRBJ1-2; no reliable D call. The V gene lost 5 bases and the J gene lost 5 bases, with 12 bases spanning the gap. Per the germline V gene, CDR1 is LNHDA and CDR2 is SQIVND (reference sequence). The CDR3 runs to 13 residues. Here the CDR3 reads CASSSLQHYGYTF. In DNA form, the CDR3 reads TGTGCCAGTAGTTCCCTCCAGCATTATGGCTACACCTTC.

This clone is a singleton in its sample. This same CDR3 is encoded by further DNA sequences in the sample. This chain uses TRBV5-1 with TRBJ1-5; D remains unclear. The germline V gene has CDR1 SGHRS and CDR2 YFSETQ. This CDR3 is built from 14 residues. V shed 0 bases and J shed 2 bases, with 6 bases lying between them. The CDR3 protein is CASSLGMGNQPQHF. For the CDR3, the DNA is TGCGCCAGCAGCTTGGGAATGGGCAATCAGCCCCAGCATTTT.

CDR3 bases: TGTGCCAGCACCTACGAAATAGCGGGAGGGCCCTACGAGCAGTACTTC. Protein: CASTYEIAGGPYEQYF. V and J are TRBV7-8 and TRBJ2-7; 11 nucleotides align to TRBD2. J gave up 2 bases and V 7 bases, and 10 bases lay outside the gene matches. CDR3 length: 16 amino acids. Germline CDR1 is SGHVS and CDR2 is FQNEAQ. The variable domain in full, completed from reference TRBV7-8 and TRBJ2-7, reads GAGVSQSPRYKVAKRGQDVALRCDPISGHVSLFWYQQALGQGPEFLTYFQNEAQLDKSGLPSDRFFAERPEGSVSTLKIQRTQQEDSAVYLCASTYEIAGGPYEQYFGPGTRLTVT.

The DNA of the CDR3 is TGCGCCAGCAGCTTTATAGCGGGAGGGCCCTACGAGCAGTACTTC. Its protein is CASSFIAGGPYEQYF. The genes are TRBV5-1 and TRBJ2-7, with 11 bases fitting TRBD2. Germline-derived CDR1 and CDR2 are SGHRS and YFSETQ. The CDR3 loop spans 15 amino acids. The V segment lost 2 bases and the J segment 2 bases; nucleotides outside the gene matches: 3.

This clone is a singleton in its sample. The chain links TRBV28 to TRBJ2-1; D is undetermined. CDR3 length: 12 amino acids. V dropped 6 bases and J dropped 2 bases, with 5 bases sitting between them. Per germline, CDR1 MDHEN and CDR2 SYDVKM. CDR3 sequence (DNA): TGTGCCAGCAGCTACCCCTACAATGAGCAGTTCTTC. Residues: CASSYPYNEQFF.

The rearrangement joins TRBV9 to TRBJ2-1, with 9 bases lining up with TRBD2. The junction had 10 bases not matched to a gene; V was cut back by 3 bases and J by 6 bases. This CDR3 contains 16 residues. Germline V lookup: CDR1 SGDLS, CDR2 YYNGEE. CDR3 residues: CASSGKAGGSLNEQFF. The CDR3, as DNA: TGTGCCAGCAGCGGCAAAGCGGGAGGTTCTCTCAATGAGCAGTTCTTC. The full variable domain, completed using reference TRBV9 and TRBJ2-1, is DSGVTQTPKHLITATGQRVTLRCSPRSGDLSVYWYQQSLDQGLQFLIQYYNGEERAKGNILERFSAQQFPDLHSELNLSSLELGDSALYFCASSGKAGGSLNEQFFGPGTRLTVL.